The source of this T cell receptor (beta chain) is a study of CD8+ T cells in alopecia areata. The CDR3 runs 15 residues. The germline gives CDR1 SGHAT, CDR2 FQNNGV. Trimming pared 3 bases from V and 4 bases from J, leaving 13 bases between. RNA extraction and reverse transcription yielded cDNA as sequencing template. Here immunoSEQ multiplex PCR was the method, and the copy in TCRdb shows in-frame clones only, minus some. Among 110,000 or so clones, over 60% were seen once, and the ten largest hold roughly 3.1%. Sorting of CD4+ and CD8+ T cells was performed on PBMCs. There are a few counts of this clone.

The chain has TRBV11-2 and TRBJ1-5; D ambiguous. The receptor's source is a human donor in good health. The material sequenced was CD4+ T cells sorted from blood. CDR3 protein: CASSFSGTDNQPQHF. CDR3 in DNA: TGTGCCAGCAGCTTCTCGGGCACGGATAATCAGCCCCAGCATTTT.